A single T cell receptor beta chain is shown here with its context. In this sample, this clonotype turned up a few times. Its antigen has not been determined. The record has no base qualities; no much larger clone is one base away. The germline V gene supplies CDR1 MNHNS and CDR2 SASEGT. V loses 4 bases of germline sequence and J loses 3 bases, and the interval between the two ends is 10 bases. Reading from cysteine to phenylalanine, the CDR3 counts 14 amino acids. The read is trimmed to its CDR3 DNA, 42 bases read in frame from base 1. This specimen's time point label, per the study, means: persistent/refractory GD, antithyroid drugs over 5 years with positive TRAb. For both TCR sequencing and RNA sequencing, RNA was extracted from PBMCs in TRIzol. Graves' disease was diagnosed according to American Thyroid Association guidelines. Recruitment of patients was carried out at an endocrinology department in Xi'an, China. Each patient gave about 9.1 milliliters of peripheral blood, collected in an EDTA anticoagulant tube. Ficoll Paque Plus density gradient separation was used to isolate PBMCs, and no further T cell sorting was done. RNA quality was checked with an Agilent 2100 Bioanalyzer and agarose gel, and concentration with a NanoDrop 2000.

The data originate from a study of regulatory T cells in long-lasting Graves disease (dated by TCRdb to about 2021). Background on the whole study: Persistent Graves' disease meant more than 5 years of antithyroid drug treatment with TSH receptor autoantibodies that stayed positive. Patients with persistent Graves' disease were compared with patients with newly diagnosed Graves' disease using TCR sequencing and RNA sequencing of peripheral blood. The study was registered as a clinical trial and conducted in China. A total of approximately 35 samples underwent TCR sequencing: about 13 from persistent and some 20 from newly diagnosed Graves' disease patients. On average, persistent Graves' disease patients in the clinical cohort had been on antithyroid drugs for about 10 years.

The library relied on multiplex PCR. These reads were obtained on an Illumina HiSeq 4000. TCR beta libraries were built with iRepertoire HTBI primers and Arm-PCR amplification of CDR3 regions. Before sequencing, the PCR products underwent gel purification. Processing in the source paper ran as follows. Across samples, about 63 TRBV and 13 to 15 TRBJ segments were identified and used for gene usage analysis of CDR3 amino acid clonotypes. Filtered high-quality paired reads were merged into contigs using COPE and FqMerger. BLAST was used to align contigs to the IMGT TRBV, TRBD and TRBJ reference genes, and CDR3 was defined following IMGT. Highly expanded clones were defined as clonotypes with a frequency above 0.1%. Shannon entropy served as the measure of repertoire diversity, while the Gini coefficient captured V-J evenness. Public clonotypes were defined as clonotypes shared by more than one individual. Using fastp at Q25 and MiXCR, TCRdb reprocessed the public reads and kept productive beta chains. Every distinct CDR3 protein forms one entry, paired with its most common genes and DNA. The V and J calls were not made by the authors but by TCRdb's processing. The sample table records 360,000 or so distinct CDR3 sequences; more than 20% of these occur just once. Of the sample, 25% to 30% falls within the top ten clones.

What the authors observed across the whole study: Only the TCR beta chain was sequenced and analyzed. Preferential use of TRBV28, TRBJ1-2 and TRBJ2-5 was observed in persistent disease, whereas TRBV20-1 and TRBJ2-1 were favored in newly diagnosed disease. The authors acknowledged the small sample size as a limitation that may reduce accuracy. Because the primary lesion, thyroid tissue, could not be accessed, the study looked at peripheral blood alone. Compared with newly diagnosed patients, patients with persistent Graves' disease had lower TCR Shannon entropy and fewer highly expanded clones, which suggests clonal expansion. Persistent patients shared more public clonotypes among themselves (around 2,800) than newly diagnosed patients did (roughly 910).

This receptor chain uses TRBV6-1 and TRBJ1-5, with no confidently assigned D gene. Here the sequenced sample was peripheral blood mononuclear cells (PBMCs), taken when the disease was refractory, from a patient treated with antithyroid drugs. The clonotype originates from a woman aged 35 to 49 with Graves disease. Donor details come from another sample of the same person, matched by shared clones. In nucleotide form, the sequence is TGTGCCAGCAGTGCTGGACTGTTCAATCAGCCCCAGCATTTT. It specifies CASSAGLFNQPQHF.